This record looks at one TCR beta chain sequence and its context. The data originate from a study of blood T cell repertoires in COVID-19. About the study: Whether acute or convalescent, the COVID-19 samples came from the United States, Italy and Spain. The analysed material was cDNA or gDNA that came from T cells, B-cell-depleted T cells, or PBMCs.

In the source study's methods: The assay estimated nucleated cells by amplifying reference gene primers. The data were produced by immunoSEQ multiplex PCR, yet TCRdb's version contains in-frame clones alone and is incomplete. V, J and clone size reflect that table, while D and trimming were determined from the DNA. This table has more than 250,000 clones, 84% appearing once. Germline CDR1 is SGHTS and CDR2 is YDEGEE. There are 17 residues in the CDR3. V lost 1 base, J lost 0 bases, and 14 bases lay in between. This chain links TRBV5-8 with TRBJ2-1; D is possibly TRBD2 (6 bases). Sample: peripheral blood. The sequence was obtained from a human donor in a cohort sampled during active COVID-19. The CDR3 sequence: CASSLQVLASSYNEQFF. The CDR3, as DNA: TGTGCCAGCAGCTTGCAGGTTCTAGCGAGCTCCTACAATGAGCAGTTCTTC.